This T cell receptor (beta chain) originates from a study of blood T cell repertoires in COVID-19. Profiled with immunoSEQ multiplex PCR; TCRdb holds only in-frame clones, not every one. The profile shows over 200,000 clones, about four fifths of them singletons. CDR1 MNHEY and CDR2 SVGAGI come from the germline V gene. This CDR3 has 15 amino acids. The V segment lost 4 bases and the J segment 5 bases; nucleotides outside the gene matches: 10. The TCR sequence derives from a woman in her forties with acute or convalescent COVID-19. This chain links TRBV6-5 with TRBJ2-7; 8 bases agree with TRBD1. The sequenced sample was peripheral blood. The CDR3 bases are TGTGCCAGCAGTTCCGTGCAGGGGGCTTTCAACGAGCAGTACTTC. Its translation is CASSSVQGAFNEQYF.